Reported below is one TCR beta chain. It lacks a known antigen. There are no base qualities to consult, and no much larger clone falls within one base. The data originate from a study of blood T cell repertoires in COVID-19 (TCRdb year 2020). A note on the overall study: Samples from collaborators originated in the United States, Italy and Spain and spanned both the acute and convalescent phases of COVID-19. The sample metadata nearly always contained a de-identified subject ID, COVID-19 status, age in years and sex. The dataset comprised deeply sampled blood TCRbeta repertoires from subjects exposed to, actively infected with, or recovered from COVID-19. Samples came from the ongoing ImmuneRACE study (first 160 participants) plus 1,254 subjects from 6 global collaborators. The repertoires were released in a freely available public database intended as a resource for research on the immune response to SARS-CoV-2. Where available, HLA class I and class II types were obtained from metadata supplied by the sample provider rather than from assay-based typing. The prospective study material was composed of cDNA or gDNA derived from T cells, B-cell-depleted T cells, or PBMCs. Study-level results and caveats: The quantity of clinical and demographic metadata differed by source and by participant and was supplied without curation.

Including cysteine and phenylalanine, the CDR3 has 14 amino acids. Only CDR3 DNA is held: 42 bases, read in frame from base 1. Looking up the germline V gene yields CDR1 SGHRS and CDR2 YFSETQ. Relative to germline, V is missing 7 bases and J is missing 0 bases, with 5 bases of the junction outside any gene match. The immunoSEQ Assay, a bias-controlled multiplex PCR, was used to amplify TCRbeta CDR3 regions from genomic DNA. For the original study's pipeline: Within the assay, amplification of reference gene primers was used to estimate how many nucleated cells each sample contained. To quantify the absolute abundance of each unique TCRbeta CDR3 rearrangement, sequence reads were collapsed and filtered. For each sample, productive Simpson clonality was calculated by taking the square root of Simpson's diversity index across productive rearrangements. Entries here come from immuneACCESS through TCRdb and include only in-frame sequences with V and J called. Some clones fail to appear in such tables; in the studies checked, an unresolved V gene covers under half of the shortfall, and the cause of the remainder is unknown. V and J calls and clone size are copied from that table; D and trimming were computed from the DNA. The sample data list about 360,000 clones, and about 88% of these were observed just once. Clones ranked in the top ten supply around 3% of the sample.

The collaborating institutions used their own protocols to collect whole blood in K2EDTA tubes. For TCRbeta analysis, collaborator samples were shipped as frozen whole blood, as isolated PBMCs, or as DNA extracted from either sample type. This clonotype was obtained from a human donor in a cohort sampled during active COVID-19. The receptor chain draws on TRBV5-1 and TRBJ2-7, and TRBD1 matches 9 of the central bases. The material sequenced was peripheral blood. The DNA reads as follows: TGCGCCAGCCGGGACAGGGAGAGCTCCTACGAGCAGTACTTC. This translates into CASRDRESSYEQYF.